A selection of T cell receptor beta chains follows, all from one sample in a study of vaccination effects on CD4 cells after COVID-19. Their target antigens are unknown. Sequenced by immunoSEQ multiplex PCR; TCRdb stores in-frame clones only, minus some. The data hold some 36,000 clones, with 68% observed a single time. Sequenced material: CD4+ T cells from PBMCs cultured without peptide, taken before COVID-19 vaccination. All receptors come from a human donor who received a COVID-19 vaccine. CDR3s include the opening cysteine and the closing phenylalanine or tryptophan. D genes are given only for firm matches. Clone size is shown for a subset of rows, as once, few, many or a class of expanded clone.

V gene,clone size,J gene,D gene,CDR3 DNA,CDR3 protein
TRBV6-5,NA,TRBJ1-6,NA,TGTGCCAGCAGTTACTGGGACCGGTATAATTCACCCCTCCACTTT,CASSYWDRYNSPLHF
TRBV6-6,NA,TRBJ1-2,TRBD1,TGTGCCAGCAGCTCACCCGGACAGGCCAACTATGGCTACACCTTC,CASSSPGQANYGYTF
TRBV18,NA,TRBJ2-5,TRBD2,TGTGCCAGCTCACCACCCGGACTAGGCAAAGAGACCCAGTACTTC,CASSPPGLGKETQYF
TRBV12-3/TRBV12-4,NA,TRBJ2-1,NA,TGTGCCAGCAGCTCTAGGATCAATGAGCAGTTCTTC,CASSSRINEQFF
TRBV18,NA,TRBJ1-1,NA,TGTGCCAGCTCGGACCAAGACAGAGATGAAGCTTTCTTT,CASSDQDRDEAFF
TRBV2,NA,TRBJ2-5,NA,TGTGCCAGCAGTGTAATAGAGACCCAGTACTTC,CASSVIETQYF
TRBV9,once,TRBJ1-4,NA,TGTGCCAGCAGCGTAGCTATGGGAACCCTCGGAGAAAAACTGTTTTTT,CASSVAMGTLGEKLFF
TRBV6-1,NA,TRBJ1-5,TRBD1,TGTGCCAGCAGTGAAACGGGACAGCATCAGCCCCAGCATTTT,CASSETGQHQPQHF
TRBV5-4,NA,TRBJ2-3,TRBD2,TGTGCCAGCAGCCGGGGGGGAGCCCGGGGCGCGGTAACAGATACGCAGTATTTT,CASSRGGARGAVTDTQYF
TRBV27,NA,TRBJ2-5,TRBD1,TGTGCCAGCAGGACAGGGGGCTATCGAGAGACCCAGTACTTC,CASRTGGYRETQYF
TRBV6-5,NA,TRBJ2-7,NA,TGTGCCAGCAGTTACAATTTCCCCTACGAGCAGTACTTC,CASSYNFPYEQYF
TRBV11-2,NA,TRBJ2-1,TRBD2,TGTGCCAGCAGTCTACATCTAGCGGGGGGGCTAAATGAGCAGTTCTTC,CASSLHLAGGLNEQFF
TRBV6-1,NA,TRBJ2-7,NA,TGTGCCAGCAGTGAAGCGTTCGAGCAGTACTTC,CASSEAFEQYF
TRBV15,NA,TRBJ2-7,NA,TGTGCCACCAGCCGGGAGACCAGCTCCTACGAGCAGTACTTC,CATSRETSSYEQYF
TRBV19,NA,TRBJ1-6,NA,TGTGCCATGCCCCCGGGGTGTTATAATTCACCCCTCCACTTT,CAMPPGCYNSPLHF
TRBV4-1,NA,TRBJ1-2,NA,TGCGCCAGCAGCCAAGAGAGGGGACTCCCCTACACCTTC,CASSQERGLPYTF
TRBV7-9,NA,TRBJ1-2,NA,TGTGCCAGCAGCTTAGGGGTCAGAGAAAACTATGGCTACACCTTC,CASSLGVRENYGYTF
TRBV6-5,NA,TRBJ1-5,TRBD1,TGTGCCAGCACTGGCAGGGGGCATCAGCCCCAGCATTTT,CASTGRGHQPQHF
TRBV19,NA,TRBJ1-1,TRBD1,TGTGCCAGTAGTGGAGAGGGGGCACAGGACACTGAAGCTTTCTTT,CASSGEGAQDTEAFF
TRBV9,once,TRBJ2-1,TRBD2,TGTGCCAGCAGCGTAGCGGGAGGCTCCTACAATGAGCAGTTCTTC,CASSVAGGSYNEQFF
TRBV6-5,few,TRBJ2-7,NA,TGTGCCAGCAGTTACCCTCCTGCGTACGAGCAGTACTTC,CASSYPPAYEQYF
TRBV11-2,few,TRBJ2-7,NA,TGTGCCAGCAGCTTAAGAACCCCCCGGGTCAGCCTCCGCGGGAAGCAGTACTTC,CASSLRTPRVSLRGKQYF
TRBV10-1,NA,TRBJ1-2,TRBD1,TGCGCCAGCAGTCCTGGACAGGGGGATGGCTACACCTTC,CASSPGQGDGYTF
TRBV7-9,NA,TRBJ2-7,TRBD1,TGTGCCAGCAGCCGAGGACAGGCCCTCCGGAACGAGCAGTACTTC,CASSRGQALRNEQYF
TRBV5-1,NA,TRBJ2-7,TRBD2,TGCGCCAGCAGCTTACAACCGGGACTAGCGGGAACACAGCAGTACTTC,CASSLQPGLAGTQQYF
TRBV5-1,NA,TRBJ1-1,NA,TGCGCCAGCAGCTTGGACAGGGTTACTGAAGCTTTCTTT,CASSLDRVTEAFF